This TCR beta chain was identified during a study of T cell responses to AZD1222 COVID-19 vaccine. Study-level results: Without day 14 samples, only post-peak T cell repertoires were studied. Reports indicate that nearly half of spike-specific TCRs are directed at unmutated variant regions. Among the donors, most were white British and more were female, and clonal diversity was possibly underestimated.

Generated by immunoSEQ multiplex PCR, the TCRdb table keeps only in-frame clones and is missing some. The sample yields roughly 120,000 clones, approximately 85% seen once. A single count supports this clone. Its antigen is undetermined. CDR1 is MNHEY, CDR2 SVGAGI, per germline. The V end lost 2 bases, the J end lost 5 bases, and 12 bases lay between the germline ends. This CDR3 is built from 14 residues. Here the sequenced sample was peripheral blood, taken on day 0 of AZD1222 vaccination. This receptor was identified in an adult in good health. V usage is TRBV6-5 and J usage is TRBJ2-5; D is uncertain. Here the CDR3 DNA reads TGTGCCAGCAGTTACAAACCCGAATCCGAGACCCAGTACTTC. As protein: CASSYKPESETQYF.